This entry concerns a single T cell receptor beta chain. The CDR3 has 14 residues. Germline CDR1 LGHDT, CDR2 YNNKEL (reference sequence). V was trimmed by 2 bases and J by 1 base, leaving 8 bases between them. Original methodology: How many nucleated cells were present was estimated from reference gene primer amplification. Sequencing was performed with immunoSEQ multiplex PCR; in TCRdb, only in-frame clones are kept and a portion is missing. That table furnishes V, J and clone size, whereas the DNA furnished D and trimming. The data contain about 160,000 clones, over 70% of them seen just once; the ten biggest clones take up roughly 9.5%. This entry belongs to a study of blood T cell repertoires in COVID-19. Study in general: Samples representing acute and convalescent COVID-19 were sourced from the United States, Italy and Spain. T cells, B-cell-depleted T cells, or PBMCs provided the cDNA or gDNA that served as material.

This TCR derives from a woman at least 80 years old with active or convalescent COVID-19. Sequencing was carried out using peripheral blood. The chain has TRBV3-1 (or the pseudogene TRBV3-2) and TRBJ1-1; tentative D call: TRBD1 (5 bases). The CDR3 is CASSQIGANTEAFF. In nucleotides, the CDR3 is TGTGCCAGCAGCCAAATTGGGGCGAACACTGAAGCTTTCTTT.